This T cell receptor (beta chain) is from a study of T cell responses to AZD1222 COVID-19 vaccine. This CDR3 contains 12 residues. With 10 bases clipped from V and 5 bases from J, the junction kept 4 bases outside the gene matches. Looked up from germline, CDR1 is LNHDA and CDR2 is SQIVND (reference sequence). Produced via immunoSEQ multiplex PCR; TCRdb's table is partial and in-frame only. Of around 94,000 clones detected, more than 70% appear once; the ten largest clones hold roughly 15%. The clonotype comes from an adult in good health. V usage is TRBV19 and J usage is TRBJ1-2; 10 bases align to TRBD1. The input for sequencing was peripheral blood, taken on day 0 of AZD1222 vaccination. The CDR3 region is CATRTGGYGYTF. CDR3 coding DNA: TGTGCCACACGGACAGGGGGGTATGGCTACACCTTC.